This T cell receptor (beta chain) stems from a study of identifying expanded T cells in peripheral blood. Only in-frame clones appear in the TCRdb table, and some are missing; sequencing was by immunoSEQ multiplex PCR. The data show about 100,000 clones, with about 87% seen just once and roughly 13% held by the top ten. Healthy donors had no documented immune events, such as infections, while sampled. Material: blood. This receptor was obtained from a person between 18 and 75 years old in good health.

In DNA, the CDR3 is TGTGCCAGCAGCAAGGGACACTACGAGCAGTACTTC. This gives the protein CASSKGHYEQYF. The chain uses TRBV5-5 and TRBJ2-7; D may be TRBD1 (6 bases). Trimming took 4 bases from V and 3 from J, leaving 8 bases between them. CDR1 and CDR2 (germline): SGHKS, YYEKEE (reference sequence). This CDR3 region has 12 residues.